The clone carrying this T cell receptor beta chain is labeled medium-sized (0.01 to 0.1%). Its specificity is unknown. This entry is derived from a study of somatic mutations in cytotoxic T cells in rheumatoid arthritis. Study observations and caveats: Healthy controls did not share the age-linked increase in CD8+ clonality seen in rheumatoid arthritis patients. Levels of CD8+ T-cell clonality in rheumatoid arthritis patients were statistically indistinguishable from those seen in age-matched healthy controls, with no significant difference.

Germline CDR1 LGHNA, CDR2 YNFKEQ. The ends were cut back, 3 bases at V and 6 bases at J, with 15 bases in the middle. The CDR3 has 14 amino acids. Original data processing: Patient CD8+ clones above 1% seldom matched published virus-specific TCRB sequences. Only in-frame clones appear in the TCRdb table, and some are missing; sequencing was by immunoSEQ multiplex PCR. V, J and clone size are those of that table, while D and trimming were read from the DNA. The repertoire has tens of thousands of clones, around 83% of them found once; the top ten carry 8% to 9%. The clonotype comes from an adult with rheumatoid arthritis. V is TRBV4-2 and J is TRBJ2-7, with D maybe TRBD2 (6 bases). The sequencing sample was made of CD8+ T cells sorted from blood. The CDR3 DNA sequence: TGTGCCAGCAGCCATCTGGGTGGGAGGTCCGAGCAGTACTTC. This codes for CASSHLGGRSEQYF.